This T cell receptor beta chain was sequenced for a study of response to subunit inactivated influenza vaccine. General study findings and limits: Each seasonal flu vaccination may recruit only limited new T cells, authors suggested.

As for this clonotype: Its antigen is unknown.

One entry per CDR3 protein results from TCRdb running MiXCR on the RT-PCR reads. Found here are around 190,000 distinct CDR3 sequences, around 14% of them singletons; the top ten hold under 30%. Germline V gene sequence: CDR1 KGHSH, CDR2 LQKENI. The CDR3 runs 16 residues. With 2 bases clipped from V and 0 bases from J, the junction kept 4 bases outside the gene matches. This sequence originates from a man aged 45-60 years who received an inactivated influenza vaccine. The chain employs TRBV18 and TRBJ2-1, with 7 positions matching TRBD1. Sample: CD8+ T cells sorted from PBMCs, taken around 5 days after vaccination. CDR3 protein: CASSPARGISYNEQFF. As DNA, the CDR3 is TGTGCCAGCTCACCAGCCAGGGGGATCTCCTACAATGAGCAGTTCTTC.